The rows below give T cell receptor beta chains drawn from one sample of a study of T-cell memory formation after mild COVID-19. TCRdb independently ran MiXCR on the 5' RACE reads; one entry per CDR3 protein. The sample lists some 150,000 distinct CDR3 sequences; roughly 24% were seen once. The specimen sequenced was PBMCs or a T cell subset sorted from them (not recorded which). The source of these receptors is an adult woman who had mild COVID-19 (a few samples of this study predate the infection). Cell type and time point are not known. Each CDR3 is given with its conserved first and last residue. Each record gives: D gene, V gene, clone size, J gene, CDR3 DNA, CDR3 protein. D genes are given only for firm matches. Only part of the rows carry a size: once, few, many, or a class if the clone is expanded.

NA,TRBV20-1,NA,TRBJ2-5,TGCAGTGCTAGTCCGGCAGGGGAGCGAGAGACCCAGTACTTC,CSASPAGERETQYF
NA,TRBV5-1,NA,TRBJ1-4,TGCGCCAGCAGCTTGCGCAGGGCGGATGAAAAACTGTTTTTT,CASSLRRADEKLFF
TRBD1,TRBV29-1,few,TRBJ2-7,TGCAGCGTTGGAACCGGACAGGGCTACGAGCAGTACTTC,CSVGTGQGYEQYF
TRBD1,TRBV7-9,NA,TRBJ1-1,TGTGCCAGCAGCTCCCACCCGGACAGGGGGAACACTGAAGCTTTCTTT,CASSSHPDRGNTEAFF
TRBD2,TRBV12-3/TRBV12-4,NA,TRBJ2-2,TGTGCCAGCAGTCCGAGCGGGGGGCCGAACACCGGGGAGCTGTTTTTT,CASSPSGGPNTGELFF
TRBD2,TRBV20-1,NA,TRBJ2-3,TGCAGTGCTAGCCCGGGGACTAGCGGGACAGATACGCAGTATTTT,CSASPGTSGTDTQYF
TRBD2,TRBV5-6,NA,TRBJ2-7,TGTGCCAGCAGCTGGGACGGGGGGGGCTACGAGCAGTACTTC,CASSWDGGGYEQYF
TRBD1,TRBV7-9,few,TRBJ2-7,TGTGCCAGCAGCTTGGGGACAGGGGGTTTCTACGAGCAGTACTTC,CASSLGTGGFYEQYF
NA,TRBV6-1,NA,TRBJ2-1,TGTGCCAGCAGTGACGGACGAAGGGAGCAGTTCTTC,CASSDGRREQFF
TRBD2,TRBV7-6,few,TRBJ2-2,TGTGCCAGCAGCCCGAGACTAGCGGGGGGGCTAGCCGGGGAGCTGTTTTTT,CASSPRLAGGLAGELFF
NA,TRBV19,NA,TRBJ2-1,TGTGCCAGTAGTATAGAACGCCCAATCTCCAATGAGCAGTTCTTC,CASSIERPISNEQFF
TRBD2,TRBV30,few,TRBJ2-1,TGTGCCTGGACCTGGACTAGCCCTGGTGCTGAGCAGTTCTTC,CAWTWTSPGAEQFF
TRBD2,TRBV12-3/TRBV12-4,NA,TRBJ2-7,TGTGCCAGCAGTAGAGACGCTTCTAGCGGGAGTTACTACGAGCAGTACTTC,CASSRDASSGSYYEQYF
NA,TRBV7-9,NA,TRBJ1-1,TGTGCCAGCAGCTTACAGGGGATTACATTGAACACTGAAGCTTTCTTT,CASSLQGITLNTEAFF
NA,TRBV7-2,NA,TRBJ2-2,TGTGCCAGCAGTCAAGAGAGGTATACCGGGGAGCTGTTTTTT,CASSQERYTGELFF
NA,TRBV20-1,NA,TRBJ1-2,TGCAGTGCTAGAGATCAGTACGACAGGTTCCATGGCTACACCTTC,CSARDQYDRFHGYTF
NA,TRBV18,few,TRBJ2-2,TGTGCCAGCTCAGATTCTCGGACAGAAAACACCGGGGAGCTGTTTTTT,CASSDSRTENTGELFF
NA,TRBV5-6,NA,TRBJ1-5,TGTGCCAGCAGCTTGGCAGGGAGGCAGCCCCAGCATTTT,CASSLAGRQPQHF
NA,TRBV11-2,many,TRBJ2-4,TGTGCCAGCAGCTTAGTCCAGGGCCCTCCAGATATTCAGTACTTC,CASSLVQGPPDIQYF
NA,TRBV6-1,few,TRBJ1-2,TGTGCCAGCAACCCCAGGGGAAGCTATGGCTACACCTTC,CASNPRGSYGYTF
NA,TRBV30,few,TRBJ2-1,TGTGCCTGGAGTCCCCACCCAGCCAGTGGCGCGGGCGGGAATGAGCAGTTCTTC,CAWSPHPASGAGGNEQFF
NA,TRBV12-3/TRBV12-4,few,TRBJ2-1,TGTGCCAGCAGTTTAGGTAGCCCCGATGAGCAGTTCTTC,CASSLGSPDEQFF
TRBD2,TRBV6-5,NA,TRBJ2-3,TGTGCCAGCAGTTACAGACTAGCGGGGGCGACAGATACGCAGTATTTT,CASSYRLAGATDTQYF
TRBD2,TRBV5-5,NA,TRBJ2-6,TGTGCCAGCAGCTGGGGACTAGCGGGAGATTCTGGGGCCAACGTCCTGACTTTC,CASSWGLAGDSGANVLTF
NA,TRBV19,NA,TRBJ2-3,TGTGCCAGTAGTTCCACTCAGCAGACCAGCACAGATACGCAGTATTTT,CASSSTQQTSTDTQYF
TRBD1,TRBV5-5,NA,TRBJ2-5,TGTGCCAGCAGCCGTACGACGGGACAGGGACTCCAAGAGACCCAGTACTTC,CASSRTTGQGLQETQYF
NA,TRBV27,NA,TRBJ2-7,TGTGCCAGCAACCCACAGGGGTCGGGGGCCTTCTACGAGCAGTACTTC,CASNPQGSGAFYEQYF
NA,TRBV3-1,NA,TRBJ1-1,TGTGCCAGCAGCCAAGTGCAGGAGACAGGATACACTGAAGCTTTCTTT,CASSQVQETGYTEAFF
TRBD2,TRBV9,few,TRBJ2-1,TGTGCCAGCAGCGTAGGACTAGCGGGGAGTCGGGGTGAAAACAATGAGCAGTTCTTC,CASSVGLAGSRGENNEQFF
NA,TRBV2,many,TRBJ2-7,TGTGCCTTTCAGGGTCACAGCTCCTACGAGCAGTACTTC,CAFQGHSSYEQYF
TRBD2,TRBV20-1,NA,TRBJ2-7,TGCAGTGCTAGAGAGAGGCTAGCGGGGCCCTACGAGCAGTACTTC,CSARERLAGPYEQYF
NA,TRBV7-3,NA,TRBJ2-1,TGTGCCAGCAGCCGGAAGATACAGGACAATGAGCAGTTCTTC,CASSRKIQDNEQFF
NA,TRBV24-1,NA,TRBJ1-5,TGTGCCACCAGCGTGGGGGGCGGTCAGCCCCAGCATTTT,CATSVGGGQPQHF
NA,TRBV5-1,NA,TRBJ2-1,TGCGCCAGCAGCTTGGCCGGACCCCTGGACTGGGGTAATGAGCAGTTCTTC,CASSLAGPLDWGNEQFF
NA,TRBV5-6,NA,TRBJ2-1,TGTGCCAGCGGAAAGAGCTCCTACAATGAGCAGTTCTTC,CASGKSSYNEQFF
NA,TRBV7-9,NA,TRBJ2-1,TGTGCCAGCAGCCTCCTAGGAACAGAGCAGTTCTTC,CASSLLGTEQFF
TRBD2,TRBV4-1,NA,TRBJ2-7,TGCGCCAGCAGCCAGTCTAGCGGAGTCTCCTACGAGCAGTACTTC,CASSQSSGVSYEQYF
TRBD2,TRBV6-5,few,TRBJ2-1,TGTGCCAGCAGTCTTAGCGGACTAGCGGGAGTAAGTGAGCAGTTCTTC,CASSLSGLAGVSEQFF
NA,TRBV12-3/TRBV12-4,few,TRBJ2-1,TGTGCCAGCACCCCCGGGCCTAGCGCGGACAATGAGCAGTTCTTC,CASTPGPSADNEQFF
NA,TRBV12-3/TRBV12-4,few,TRBJ1-2,TGTGCCAGCAGTTTAGGTCATGCTAACTATGGCTACACCTTC,CASSLGHANYGYTF
TRBD2,TRBV20-1,few,TRBJ2-7,TGCAGTGCTAGAGATCCACTAGCGGGGGGCAGCTACGAGCAGTACTTC,CSARDPLAGGSYEQYF
NA,TRBV19,NA,TRBJ1-1,TGTGCCAGTAGTATCTCCGCATTTACCGGAAACACTGAAGCTTTCTTT,CASSISAFTGNTEAFF
NA,TRBV24-1,NA,TRBJ1-2,TGTGCCACCAGTGATTTCAACCACTATGGCTACACCTTC,CATSDFNHYGYTF
NA,TRBV27,NA,TRBJ2-7,TGTGCCAGCAGTTCGAGAGTGGGGGTCGAGCAGTACTTC,CASSSRVGVEQYF
NA,TRBV7-9,many,TRBJ1-1,TGTGCCAGCAGCCCCTGGAACACTGAAGCTTTCTTT,CASSPWNTEAFF
TRBD1,TRBV25-1,NA,TRBJ2-7,TGTGCCAGCAGAGGGACAGCCTCCTACGAGCAGTACTTC,CASRGTASYEQYF
TRBD1,TRBV5-4,NA,TRBJ1-2,TGTGCCAGCAGCTCGACAGGGGATTTCTATGGCTACACCTTC,CASSSTGDFYGYTF
NA,TRBV2,NA,TRBJ2-7,TGTGCCAGCAGGAGAGGGGGATTCGAGCAGTACTTC,CASRRGGFEQYF
NA,TRBV20-1,few,TRBJ1-1,TGCAGTGCTCAACAGGGCCCGTTGCGACTCACTGAAGCTTTCTTT,CSAQQGPLRLTEAFF
NA,TRBV7-3,NA,TRBJ2-6,TGTGCCAGCAGCTTATTGGAGGGGGCGAACTCTGGGGCCAACGTCCTGACTTTC,CASSLLEGANSGANVLTF
TRBD1,TRBV4-1,NA,TRBJ2-3,TGCGCCAGCAGCCAGGCGGGACAGGGTGAGGGCACAGATACGCAGTATTTT,CASSQAGQGEGTDTQYF
NA,TRBV4-2,NA,TRBJ2-3,TGTGCCAGCAGCCAAGAGGGGGGGCACTTCAGAACAGATACGCAGTATTTT,CASSQEGGHFRTDTQYF